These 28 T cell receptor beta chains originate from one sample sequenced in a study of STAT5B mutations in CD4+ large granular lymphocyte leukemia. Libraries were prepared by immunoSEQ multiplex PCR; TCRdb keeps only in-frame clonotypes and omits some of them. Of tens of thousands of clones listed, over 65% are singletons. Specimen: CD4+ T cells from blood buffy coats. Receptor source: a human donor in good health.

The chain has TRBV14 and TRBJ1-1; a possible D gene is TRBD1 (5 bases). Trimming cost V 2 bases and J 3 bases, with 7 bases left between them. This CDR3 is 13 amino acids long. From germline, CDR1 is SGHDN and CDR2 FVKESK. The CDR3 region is CASSQRGDTEAFF. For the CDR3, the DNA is TGTGCCAGCAGCCAAAGAGGGGACACTGAAGCTTTCTTT.

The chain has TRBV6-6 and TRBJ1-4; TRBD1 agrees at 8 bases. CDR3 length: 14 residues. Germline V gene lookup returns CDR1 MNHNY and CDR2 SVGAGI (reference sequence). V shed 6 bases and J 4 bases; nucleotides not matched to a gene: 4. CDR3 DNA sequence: TGTGCCAGCAGCAAGGACAGGGATAATGAAAAACTGTTTTTT. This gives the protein CASSKDRDNEKLFF.

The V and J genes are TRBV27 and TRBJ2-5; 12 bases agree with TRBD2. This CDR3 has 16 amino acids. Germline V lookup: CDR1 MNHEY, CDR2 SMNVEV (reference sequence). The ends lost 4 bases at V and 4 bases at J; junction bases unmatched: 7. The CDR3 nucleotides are TGTGCCAGCAGTTCCGGGCTAGCGGGAGGGCTAGAGACCCAGTACTTC. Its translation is CASSSGLAGGLETQYF.

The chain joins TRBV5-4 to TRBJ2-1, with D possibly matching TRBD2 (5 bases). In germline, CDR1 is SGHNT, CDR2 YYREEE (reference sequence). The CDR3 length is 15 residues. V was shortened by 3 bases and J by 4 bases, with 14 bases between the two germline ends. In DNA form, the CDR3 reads TGTGCCAGCAGCTCCGGGCAGCGGACTTACAATGAGCAGTTCTTC. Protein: CASSSGQRTYNEQFF.

CDR3 DNA: TGTGCCAGCAGCCAAGACGGGGTGCGCAATCAGCCCCAGCATTTT. Protein: CASSQDGVRNQPQHF. V usage is TRBV4-2 and J usage is TRBJ1-5; D not resolved. Germline V lookup: CDR1 LGHNA, CDR2 YNFKEQ. This CDR3 is built from 15 residues. The germline V and J ends were trimmed by 0 bases and 2 bases, with 8 bases remaining between them.

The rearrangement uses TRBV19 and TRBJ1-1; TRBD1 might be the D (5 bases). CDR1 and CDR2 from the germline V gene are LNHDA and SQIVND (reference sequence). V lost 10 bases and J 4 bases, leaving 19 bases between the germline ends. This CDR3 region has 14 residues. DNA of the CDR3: TGTGCCACTCACAAAGGGACGATTGGCACTGAAGCTTTCTTT. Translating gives CATHKGTIGTEAFF.

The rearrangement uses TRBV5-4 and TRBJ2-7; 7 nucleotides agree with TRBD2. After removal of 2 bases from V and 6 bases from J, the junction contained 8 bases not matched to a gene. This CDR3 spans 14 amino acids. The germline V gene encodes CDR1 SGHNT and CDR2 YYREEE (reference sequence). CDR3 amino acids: CASSLDPGGIEQYF. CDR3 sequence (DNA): TGTGCCAGCAGCTTAGATCCGGGAGGCATCGAGCAGTACTTC. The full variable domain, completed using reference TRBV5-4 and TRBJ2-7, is ETGVTQSPTHLIKTRGQQVTLRCSSQSGHNTVSWYQQALGQGPQFIFQYYREEENGRGNFPPRFSGLQFPNYSSELNVNALELDDSALYLCASSLDPGGIEQYFGPGTRLTVT.

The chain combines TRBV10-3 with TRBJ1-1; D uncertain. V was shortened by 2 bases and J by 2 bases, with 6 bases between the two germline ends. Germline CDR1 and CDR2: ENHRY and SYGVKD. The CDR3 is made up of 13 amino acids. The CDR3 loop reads CAISEMANTEAFF. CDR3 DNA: TGTGCCATCAGTGAGATGGCTAACACTGAAGCTTTCTTT.

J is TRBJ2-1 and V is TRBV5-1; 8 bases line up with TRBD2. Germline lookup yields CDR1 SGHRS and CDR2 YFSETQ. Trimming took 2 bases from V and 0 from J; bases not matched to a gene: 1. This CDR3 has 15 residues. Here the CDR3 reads CASSFSGSSYNEQFF. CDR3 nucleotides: TGCGCCAGCAGCTTCAGCGGGAGCTCCTACAATGAGCAGTTCTTC.

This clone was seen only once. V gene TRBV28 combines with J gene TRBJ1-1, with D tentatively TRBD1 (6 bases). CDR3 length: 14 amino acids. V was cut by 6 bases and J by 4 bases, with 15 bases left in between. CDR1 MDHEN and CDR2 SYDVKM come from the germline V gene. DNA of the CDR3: TGTGCCAGCAGCCCCTCACAGGGAGTCACTGAAGCTTTCTTT. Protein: CASSPSQGVTEAFF.

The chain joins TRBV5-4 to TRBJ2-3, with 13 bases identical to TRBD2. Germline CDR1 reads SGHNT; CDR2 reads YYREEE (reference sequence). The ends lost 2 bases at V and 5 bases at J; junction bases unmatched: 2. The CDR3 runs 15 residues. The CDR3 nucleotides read TGTGCCAGCAGCTTTGGACTAGCGGGGGTAGATACGCAGTATTTT. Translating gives CASSFGLAGVDTQYF.

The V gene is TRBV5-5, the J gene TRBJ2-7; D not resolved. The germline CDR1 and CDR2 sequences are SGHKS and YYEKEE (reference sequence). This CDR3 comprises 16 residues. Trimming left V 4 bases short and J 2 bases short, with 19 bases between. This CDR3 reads CASSPGPALLTYEQYF. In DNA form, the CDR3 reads TGTGCCAGCAGCCCTGGACCAGCCTTATTGACCTACGAGCAGTACTTC. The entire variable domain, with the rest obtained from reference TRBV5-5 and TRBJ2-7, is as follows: DAGVTQSPTHLIKTRGQQVTLRCSPISGHKSVSWYQQVLGQGPQFIFQYYEKEERGRGNFPDRFSARQFPNYSSELNVNALLLGDSALYLCASSPGPALLTYEQYFGPGTRLTVT.

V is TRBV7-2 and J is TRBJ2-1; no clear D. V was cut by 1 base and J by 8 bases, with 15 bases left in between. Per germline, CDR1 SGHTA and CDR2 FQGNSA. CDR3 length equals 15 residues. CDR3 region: CASSLGLGRVDEQFF. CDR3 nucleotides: TGTGCCAGCAGCTTAGGTCTGGGCAGAGTCGATGAGCAGTTCTTC.

The CDR3 sequence: CASSSPGYSGYTF. CDR3 nucleotides: TGTGCCAGCAGTTCCCCGGGCTATAGTGGCTACACCTTC. The V and J genes are TRBV6-5 and TRBJ1-2; the D is unclear. This CDR3 is 13 amino acids long. The V gene's germline CDR1 is MNHEY and CDR2 SVGAGI. With 4 bases removed from V and 7 bases from J, the gap between germline ends came to 13 bases.

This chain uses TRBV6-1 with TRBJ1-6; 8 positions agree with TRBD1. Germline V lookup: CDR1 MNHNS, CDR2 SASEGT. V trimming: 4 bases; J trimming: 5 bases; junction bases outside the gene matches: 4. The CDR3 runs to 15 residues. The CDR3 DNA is TGTGCCAGCAGTGCCCGACAGGGGAATAATTCACCCCTCCACTTT. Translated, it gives CASSARQGNNSPLHF.

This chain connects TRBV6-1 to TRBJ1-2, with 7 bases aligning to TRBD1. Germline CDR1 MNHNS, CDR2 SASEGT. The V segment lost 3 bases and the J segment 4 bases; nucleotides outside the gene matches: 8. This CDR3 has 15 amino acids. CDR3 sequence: CASSDRDRRSYGYTF. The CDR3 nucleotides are TGTGCCAGCAGTGATCGGGACAGAAGGAGCTATGGCTACACCTTC.

This CDR3 reads CASSRDGANTQYF. The CDR3 bases are TGTGCCAGCAGCCGTGACGGGGCAAATACGCAGTATTTT. The chain joins TRBV7-2 to TRBJ2-3; either TRBD1 or TRBD2 may fit D (5 bases each). Germline loops: CDR1 SGHTA, CDR2 FQGNSA. CDR3 length: 13 amino acids. The V gene lost 5 bases and the J gene lost 7 bases, with 13 bases spanning the gap.

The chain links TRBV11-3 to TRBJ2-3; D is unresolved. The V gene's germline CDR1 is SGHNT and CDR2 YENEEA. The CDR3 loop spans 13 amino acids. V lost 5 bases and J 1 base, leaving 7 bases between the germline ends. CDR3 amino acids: CASSVDGTDTQYF. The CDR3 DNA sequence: TGTGCCAGCAGCGTGGACGGCACAGATACGCAGTATTTT.

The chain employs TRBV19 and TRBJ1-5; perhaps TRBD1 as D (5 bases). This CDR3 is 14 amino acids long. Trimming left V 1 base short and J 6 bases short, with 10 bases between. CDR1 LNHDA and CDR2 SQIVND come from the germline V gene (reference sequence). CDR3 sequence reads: CASSIGDWSQPQHF. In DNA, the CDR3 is TGTGCCAGTAGTATAGGGGACTGGTCTCAGCCCCAGCATTTT.

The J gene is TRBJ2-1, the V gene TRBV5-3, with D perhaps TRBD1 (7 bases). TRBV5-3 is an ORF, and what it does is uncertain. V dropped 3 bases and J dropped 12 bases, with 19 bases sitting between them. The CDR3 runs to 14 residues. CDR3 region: CARSYPHRGGGQFF. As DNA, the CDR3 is TGTGCCAGAAGCTACCCACACAGGGGAGGAGGGCAGTTCTTC.

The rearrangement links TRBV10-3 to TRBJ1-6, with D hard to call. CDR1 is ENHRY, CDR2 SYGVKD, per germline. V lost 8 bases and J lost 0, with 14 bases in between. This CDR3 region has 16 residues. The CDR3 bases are TGTGCCATCGGGTTAGGGCAGAGCTCCTATAATTCACCCCTCCACTTT. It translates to CAIGLGQSSYNSPLHF.

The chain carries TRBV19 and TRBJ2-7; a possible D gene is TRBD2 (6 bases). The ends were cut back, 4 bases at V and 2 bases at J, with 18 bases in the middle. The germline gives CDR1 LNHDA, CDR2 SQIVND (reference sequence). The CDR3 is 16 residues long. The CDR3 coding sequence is TGTGCCAGTAGTAACCCGAGGGACGGGGGAACCTACGAGCAGTACTTC. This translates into CASSNPRDGGTYEQYF.

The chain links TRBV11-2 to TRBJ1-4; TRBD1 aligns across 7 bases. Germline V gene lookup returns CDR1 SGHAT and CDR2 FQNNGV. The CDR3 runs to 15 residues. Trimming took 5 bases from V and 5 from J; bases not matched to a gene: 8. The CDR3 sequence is CASSLGQGGNEKLFF. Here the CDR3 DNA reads TGTGCCAGCAGCCTCGGCCAGGGGGGGAATGAAAAACTGTTTTTT.

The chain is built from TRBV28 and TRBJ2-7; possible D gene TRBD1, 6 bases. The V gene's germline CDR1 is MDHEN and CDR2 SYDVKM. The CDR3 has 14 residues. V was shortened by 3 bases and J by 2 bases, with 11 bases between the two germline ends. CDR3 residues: CASSFQGSTYEQYF. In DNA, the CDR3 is TGTGCCAGCAGTTTCCAGGGGTCCACCTACGAGCAGTACTTC.

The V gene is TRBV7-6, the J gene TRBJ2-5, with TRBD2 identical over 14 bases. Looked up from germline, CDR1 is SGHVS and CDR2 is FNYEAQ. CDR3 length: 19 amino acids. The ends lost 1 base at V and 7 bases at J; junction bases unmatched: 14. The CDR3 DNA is TGTGCCAGCAGCTTAGACCTTGGGACTAGCGGGGGAGCCTCGGGGACCCAGTACTTC. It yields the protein CASSLDLGTSGGASGTQYF.

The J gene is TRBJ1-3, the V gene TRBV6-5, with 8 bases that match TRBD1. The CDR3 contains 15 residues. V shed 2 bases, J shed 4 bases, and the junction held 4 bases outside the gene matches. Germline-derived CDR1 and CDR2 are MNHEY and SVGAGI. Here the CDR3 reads CASSYDRGRGNTIYF. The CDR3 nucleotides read TGTGCCAGCAGTTACGACAGGGGCCGGGGAAACACCATATATTTT.

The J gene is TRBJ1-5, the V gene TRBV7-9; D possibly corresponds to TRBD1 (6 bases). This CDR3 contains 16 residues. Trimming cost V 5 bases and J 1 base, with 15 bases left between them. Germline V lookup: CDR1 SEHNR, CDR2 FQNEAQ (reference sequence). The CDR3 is CASSTGRGGSNQPQHF. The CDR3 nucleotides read TGTGCCAGCAGCACCGGCAGGGGTGGGAGCAATCAGCCCCAGCATTTT. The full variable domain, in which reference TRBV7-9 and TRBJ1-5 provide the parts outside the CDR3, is DTGVSQNPRHKITKRGQNVTFRCDPISEHNRLYWYRQTLGQGPEFLTYFQNEAQLEKSRLLSDRFSAERPKGSFSTLEIQRTEQGDSAMYLCASSTGRGGSNQPQHFGDGTRLSIL.

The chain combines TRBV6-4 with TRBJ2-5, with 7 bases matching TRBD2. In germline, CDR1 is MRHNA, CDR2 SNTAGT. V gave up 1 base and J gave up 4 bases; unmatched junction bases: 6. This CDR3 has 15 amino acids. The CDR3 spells CASSDWTRIVETQYF. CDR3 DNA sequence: TGTGCCAGCAGTGACTGGACTAGGATCGTAGAGACCCAGTACTTC.